This TCR beta chain was sequenced during a study of metastatic and nonmetastatic thyroid tumors (dated by TCRdb to 2018 to 2021). In the study overall: Repertoires were compared across peripheral blood and tumor or nodule tissue samples from malignant and benign thyroid patients. Paper-wide results and their limitations: In both blood and tumor samples, TCR beta diversity was reported to be significantly higher in malignant tumors than in benign nodules.

Reading from cysteine to phenylalanine, the CDR3 counts 15 amino acids. Left in the record is the CDR3 DNA by itself, 45 bases read in frame from the first base. V is reduced by 5 bases and J by 1 base, leaving a spacing of 12 bases between them. The library relied on PCR. TCRdb names Illumina HiSeq 4000 as the instrument used. High-throughput sequencing was used to profile the CDR3 region of the TCR beta-chain in every patient. The authors' pipeline ran thus. CDR3 differences across clinicopathological groups were used to build a classifier for discriminating distant-metastatic papillary thyroid cancer patients. The Shannon index was used to measure repertoire diversity, and the Morisita-Horn index was used to measure how similar tumor and blood repertoires were. In TCRdb, the public reads were trimmed at Q25 with fastp and aligned with MiXCR, with productive beta chains retained. Clone size and V and J calls follow TCRdb, not the original study. This sample has roughly 5,100 clones in its table, and about 23% of those were observed once. The ten largest clones capture about 22% of the sample.

In the case of this clone: The antigen it binds to is not known. No per-base quality is available; no much larger clone lies one base away.

No patient had received any treatment before thyroid surgery. Using T-cell receptor beta sequencing, the study looked back at clinical samples from patients collected from the early 2010s to the late 2010s. Sequencing was performed on tumor tissue. The source of this sequence is a male donor with papillary thyroid cancer or a benign thyroid nodule (not recorded which). Some clones in this sample may be carry-over from other donors' samples. The chain links TRBV12-3 or TRBV12-4 with TRBJ2-4; a confident D gene designation cannot be given. This receptor has the CDR3 CASSMGSAAKNIQYF. The nucleotide sequence is given as TGTGCCAGCAGTATGGGGTCGGCTGCCAAAAACATTCAGTACTTC.